This T cell receptor beta chain was sequenced during a study of T cells in Graves' hyperthyroidism and ophthalmopathy. This clonotype was seen at least ten times. Its antigen is not known. V was clipped by 4 bases and J by 0 bases, with 12 bases between them. CDR3 length: 15 residues. The germline V gene encodes CDR1 MNHNY and CDR2 SVGAGI (reference sequence). TCR beta CDR3 sequences were amplified from RNA transcripts. HTBI primers were employed in a first-round RT-PCR of the TCR CDR3. In TCRdb, the multiplex PCR reads were re-called with MiXCR into one record per CDR3 protein. There are about 480,000 distinct CDR3 sequences in the sample; roughly 14% occur only once, and less than 20% lies in the top ten. Study-wide results and caveats: Blood also held most thyroid clonotypes expanded beyond 0.001.

The receptor's source is a woman under 30 with Graves' hyperthyroidism. Sequenced material: blood. The rearrangement joins TRBV6-6 to TRBJ1-1; D gene ambiguous. The CDR3 DNA reads TGTGCCAGCAGTTGGGTCGCGACCATGAACACTGAAGCTTTCTTT. This translates into CASSWVATMNTEAFF.